Presented here are 30 T cell receptor beta chains from one specimen sequenced in a study of T cell responses to AZD1222 COVID-19 vaccine. Method: immunoSEQ multiplex PCR; TCRdb's copy keeps in-frame clones and lacks some. The data show around 140,000 clones, around 84% seen once. The sequencing here drew on peripheral blood, taken 28 days after the second AZD1222 dose. The source is an adult who received the AZD1222 COVID-19 vaccine.

This clone was seen more than once but under ten times. This sequence joins TRBV9 and TRBJ1-5; no reliable D call. V lost 4 bases, J lost 1 base, and 24 bases lay in between. The CDR3 runs to 19 residues. CDR1 is SGDLS and CDR2 is YYNGEE in the germline V gene. CDR3 region: CASSSKARAERRSNQPQHF. CDR3 DNA: TGTGCCAGCAGCTCCAAGGCGAGGGCAGAGAGGAGAAGCAATCAGCCCCAGCATTTT.

In its sample, this clone was seen once. The chain employs TRBV5-4 and TRBJ2-7; 7 positions match TRBD1. With 0 bases clipped from V and 3 bases from J, the junction kept 3 bases outside the gene matches. In germline, CDR1 is SGHNT, CDR2 YYREEE (reference sequence). The CDR3 has 14 residues. The chain's CDR3 is CASSLGDRYYEQYF. In DNA, the CDR3 is TGTGCCAGCAGCTTGGGGGACAGATACTACGAGCAGTACTTC.

This rearrangement joins TRBV4-1 to TRBJ1-1; D call uncertain. The CDR3 is made up of 17 amino acids. Germline lookup yields CDR1 MGHRA and CDR2 YSYEKL. V shed 0 bases and J shed 0 bases, with 14 bases lying between them. CDR3 sequence (DNA): TGCGCCAGCAGCCAAGAGGGTATTTATCCGATGAACACTGAAGCTTTCTTT. Translating it yields CASSQEGIYPMNTEAFF.

The chain carries TRBV28 and TRBJ1-5; D gene uncertain. Germline CDR1 and CDR2: MDHEN and SYDVKM. The CDR3 covers 12 residues. The V and J ends lost 8 bases and 6 bases respectively, with 11 bases between them. This chain's CDR3 is CASWEIGQPQHF. The CDR3 DNA sequence: TGTGCCAGCTGGGAGATAGGTCAGCCCCAGCATTTT.

In this sample, this clone turned up a few times. In DNA form, the CDR3 reads TGTGCCAGCGCTTGGGACAGGGAAAACATTCAGTACTTC. The encoded protein is CASAWDRENIQYF. V gene TRBV6-5 combines with J gene TRBJ2-4; 9 nucleotides line up with TRBD1. The CDR3 consists of 13 residues. The germline gives CDR1 MNHEY, CDR2 SVGAGI. The V segment lost 8 bases and the J segment 5 bases; nucleotides outside the gene matches: 4.

This chain joins TRBV2 and TRBJ1-5; D is ambiguous. CDR3 size: 12 residues. V lost 8 bases and J 1 base, leaving 6 bases between the germline ends. Germline CDR1 reads SNHLY; CDR2 reads FYNNEI. This chain's CDR3 is CASGRSNQPQHF. CDR3 nucleotide sequence: TGTGCCAGCGGACGGAGCAATCAGCCCCAGCATTTT.

V is TRBV19 and J is TRBJ2-1; 8 bases match TRBD2. Germline-derived CDR1 and CDR2 are LNHDA and SQIVND (reference sequence). The V segment lost 3 bases and the J segment 7 bases; nucleotides outside the gene matches: 5. This CDR3 is built from 14 residues. CDR3 region: CASSIGGVLNEQFF. CDR3 bases: TGTGCCAGTAGTATCGGGGGGGTCTTAAATGAGCAGTTCTTC.

V usage is TRBV5-1 and J usage is TRBJ2-5; TRBD1 matches at 12 bases. Losses at the gene ends were 5 bases for V and 4 bases for J; bases not matched to a gene: 3. Germline lookup yields CDR1 SGHRS and CDR2 YFSETQ. This CDR3 comprises 14 residues. CDR3 in amino acids: CASRGTGGLETQYF. The CDR3 DNA reads as TGCGCCAGCAGGGGGACAGGGGGCCTAGAGACCCAGTACTTC. Based on the CDR3 plus reference TRBV5-1 and TRBJ2-5, the full variable domain is KAGVTQTPRYLIKTRGQQVTLSCSPISGHRSVSWYQQTPGQGLQFLFEYFSETQRNKGNFPGRFSGRQFSNSRSEMNVSTLELGDSALYLCASRGTGGLETQYFGPGTRLLVL.

CDR3: CATSRDLNPLTGYDPKSNQPQHF. In DNA form, the CDR3 reads TGTGCCACCAGCAGAGATCTTAACCCCCTCACAGGGTACGACCCGAAGAGCAATCAGCCCCAGCATTTT. The chain is built from TRBV15 and TRBJ1-5, with D possibly matching TRBD1 (6 bases). The CDR3 contains 23 residues. Trimming stripped 0 bases from V and 1 base from J, with 31 bases between. The germline CDR1 and CDR2 sequences are LNHNV and YYDKDF (reference sequence).

This clone was seen a single time. The chain combines TRBV10-1 with TRBJ1-2; D ambiguous. The CDR3 is 13 amino acids. Germline V lookup: CDR1 WNHNN, CDR2 SYGVQD (reference sequence). Trimming took 4 bases from V and 6 from J, leaving 12 bases between them. The CDR3 region has the DNA TGCGCCAGCAGTGGGCCCAGGAACCATGGCTACACCTTC. Amino acid sequence: CASSGPRNHGYTF.

On this clone itself: The identical CDR3 is also encoded by other nucleotide sequences in the sample. The chain carries TRBV12-3 or TRBV12-4 and TRBJ1-2; the D is unclear. CDR3 length: 13 amino acids. Trimming left V 0 bases short and J 5 bases short, with 7 bases between. As DNA, the CDR3 is TGTGCCAGCAGTTTAGCGAGAGGATATGGCTACACCTTC. Its protein product is CASSLARGYGYTF.

The chain has TRBV3-1 (or the pseudogene TRBV3-2) and TRBJ1-3; D not certain. This CDR3 has 13 residues. Germline CDR1 reads LGHDT; CDR2 reads YNNKEL (reference sequence). V was shortened by 1 base and J by 1 base, with 2 bases between the two germline ends. CDR3 amino acids: CASSQGSGNTIYF. In nucleotides, the CDR3 is TGTGCCAGCAGCCAAGGGTCTGGAAACACCATATATTTT.

The chain combines TRBV15 with TRBJ2-5; D gene ambiguous. V lost 1 base and J lost 5, with 11 bases in between. The CDR3 consists of 14 residues. Germline lookup yields CDR1 LNHNV and CDR2 YYDKDF (reference sequence). CDR3 nucleotide sequence: TGTGCCACCAGCAGAGGGGTTGGGCGGGAGACCCAGTACTTC. This translates into CATSRGVGRETQYF.

V usage is TRBV9 and J usage is TRBJ1-3; tentative D call: TRBD1 (5 bases). The CDR3 has 15 amino acids. Germline CDR1 is SGDLS and CDR2 is YYNGEE. Trimming took off 0 bases at V and 4 bases at J, with 11 bases between the two ends. CDR3 loop: CASSVDGGEGNTIYF. Written as DNA, the CDR3 is TGTGCCAGCAGCGTAGATGGGGGGGAAGGAAACACCATATATTTT.

This chain connects TRBV30 to TRBJ1-5, with TRBD1 matching over 7 bases. The germline V gene has CDR1 GTSNPN and CDR2 SVGIG (reference sequence). The length of the CDR3 is 12 residues. V lost 7 bases to trimming and J lost 7 bases; unmatched junction nucleotides: 7. The CDR3 reads CASGGRGQPQHF. DNA of the CDR3: TGTGCCTCAGGGGGTAGGGGACAGCCCCAGCATTTT.

V gene TRBV3-1 (or the pseudogene TRBV3-2) combines with J gene TRBJ2-5; 12 nucleotides align to TRBD2. The germline gives CDR1 LGHDT, CDR2 YNNKEL (reference sequence). The CDR3 sequence is 18 residues long. V shed 4 bases and J 5 bases; nucleotides not matched to a gene: 14. CDR3 in DNA: TGTGCCAGCAGCCGTTCTCCTATGGCTAGCGGGGGGGCGGAGACCCAGTACTTC. Protein sequence: CASSRSPMASGGAETQYF.

This rearrangement joins TRBV24-1 to TRBJ2-1, with 10 bases fitting TRBD1. This CDR3 is built from 16 residues. Germline trimming cut 5 bases from V and 3 bases from J; bases unmatched to any gene: 6. Germline CDR1 reads KGHDR; CDR2 reads SFDVKD. In nucleotides, the CDR3 is TGTGCCACCAGTGCTGGGACAGGGGATATCTACAATGAGCAGTTCTTC. It specifies CATSAGTGDIYNEQFF.

The chain is built from TRBV2 and TRBJ1-5; no clear D gene. CDR1 SNHLY and CDR2 FYNNEI come from the germline V gene. V was shortened by 2 bases and J by 4 bases, with 6 bases between the two germline ends. The CDR3 consists of 13 residues. DNA for the CDR3: TGTGCCAGCAGTGAATCGCAAAATCAGCCCCAGCATTTT. As protein: CASSESQNQPQHF.

This chain joins TRBV11-2 and TRBJ2-6; no reliable D call. Germline V lookup: CDR1 SGHAT, CDR2 FQNNGV. V dropped 7 bases and J dropped 4 bases, with 5 bases sitting between them. CDR3 length equals 12 residues. The CDR3 region has the DNA TGTGCCAGCACCAGCGGGGCCAACGTCCTGACTTTC. Translated, it gives CASTSGANVLTF.

The V and J genes are TRBV2 and TRBJ2-7; D possibly corresponds to TRBD2 (5 bases). The length of the CDR3 is 14 residues. Germline V gene sequence: CDR1 SNHLY, CDR2 FYNNEI. Trimming took 1 base from V and 2 from J, leaving 9 bases between them. The CDR3 DNA reads TGTGCCAGCAGTGAAGGCGGGTGGACCTACGAGCAGTACTTC. This gives the protein CASSEGGWTYEQYF.

The chain has TRBV29-1 and TRBJ1-1, with TRBD1 identical over 8 bases. CDR3 length equals 11 residues. The germline V gene has CDR1 SQVTM and CDR2 ANQGSEA. J gave up 8 bases and V 6 bases, and 5 bases lay outside the gene matches. This chain's CDR3 is CSVATGDEAFF. The CDR3 nucleotides read TGCAGCGTGGCGACAGGGGACGAAGCTTTCTTT.

This chain uses TRBV2 with TRBJ1-2; TRBD1 matches 9 bases. The CDR3 is 13 residues long. V shed 6 bases and J 7 bases; nucleotides not matched to a gene: 6. The germline CDR1 and CDR2 sequences are SNHLY and FYNNEI. The DNA for the CDR3 is TGTGCCAGCAGCGGGACAGGGAATGGTGGCTACACCTTC. Translating gives CASSGTGNGGYTF.

The chain has TRBV7-2 and TRBJ1-2, with TRBD1 matching over 9 bases. The germline V gene has CDR1 SGHTA and CDR2 FQGNSA. J lost 5 bases, V lost 2 bases, and 6 bases had no gene match. The CDR3 contains 15 residues. The CDR3 nucleotides are TGTGCCAGCAGCTTAAGGACAGGGGAAAGATATGGCTACACCTTC. It is translated as CASSLRTGERYGYTF.

V usage is TRBV19 and J usage is TRBJ2-5; D remains ambiguous. V dropped 1 base and J dropped 1 base, with 13 bases sitting between them. Germline V lookup: CDR1 LNHDA, CDR2 SQIVND (reference sequence). The CDR3 is 16 amino acids. CDR3 amino acids: CASSIVVETTQETQYF. The CDR3 DNA is TGTGCCAGTAGTATAGTTGTAGAAACTACCCAAGAGACCCAGTACTTC.

The chain uses TRBV4-1 and TRBJ2-3; D possibly corresponds to TRBD2 (6 bases). Between the trimmed V and J ends, which lost 3 bases and 2 bases, there was a span of 30 bases. In germline, CDR1 is MGHRA, CDR2 YSYEKL. CDR3 length equals 21 residues. In DNA form, the CDR3 reads TGCGCCAGCAGCCATCTTTGGGGTTTCGAGGGAGGCGGGGTATTCACAGATACGCAGTATTTT. Protein product: CASSHLWGFEGGGVFTDTQYF.

The CDR3 loop is CATSRDGGGLVANYGYTF. CDR3 sequence (DNA): TGTGCCACCAGCAGAGATGGGGGGGGCCTTGTGGCTAACTATGGCTACACCTTC. The gene calls are TRBV15 and TRBJ1-2, with TRBD1 as a possible D gene (6 bases). CDR3 length: 18 amino acids. Looked up from germline, CDR1 is LNHNV and CDR2 is YYDKDF (reference sequence). Deletions cut 0 bases from V and 0 bases from J, with 17 bases between.

This clone rates as medium-sized. J is TRBJ2-7 and V is TRBV6-9; 11 bases match TRBD1. Unmatched junction bases numbered 8, after V lost 5 bases and J lost 5 bases. This CDR3 is built from 15 residues. Looked up from germline, CDR1 is MNHGY and CDR2 is SVAAGI. CDR3 in amino acids: CASSRDRGLADEQYF. The CDR3 nucleotides are TGTGCCAGCAGTAGGGACAGGGGGTTAGCCGACGAGCAGTACTTC.

This clone was observed once. This chain uses TRBV19 with TRBJ2-5, with D possibly being TRBD1 (6 bases). Germline loops: CDR1 LNHDA, CDR2 SQIVND (reference sequence). V lost 3 bases to trimming and J lost 4 bases, with 12 bases between them. This CDR3 is built from 14 residues. CDR3 region: CASSIGGQRETQYF. CDR3 DNA sequence: TGTGCCAGTAGTATCGGAGGACAGAGAGAGACCCAGTACTTC. The variable domain in full, completed from reference TRBV19 and TRBJ2-5, reads DGGITQSPKYLFRKEGQNVTLSCEQNLNHDAMYWYRQDPGQGLRLIYYSQIVNDFQKGDIAEGYSVSREKKESFPLTVTSAQKNPTAFYLCASSIGGQRETQYFGPGTRLLVL.

This chain links TRBV18 with TRBJ1-1, with D possibly TRBD1 on 6 matching bases. Germline loops: CDR1 KGHSH, CDR2 LQKENI. The CDR3 contains 15 residues. The germline V and J ends were trimmed by 3 bases and 4 bases, with 15 bases remaining between them. The CDR3 reads CASSPGSGASTEAFF. The CDR3 nucleotides are TGTGCCAGCTCACCTGGATCAGGGGCCTCCACTGAAGCTTTCTTT. Full variable domain (outside the CDR3, taken from reference TRBV18 and TRBJ1-1): NAGVMQNPRHLVRRRGQEARLRCSPMKGHSHVYWYRQLPEEGLKFMVYLQKENIIDESGMPKERFSAEFPKEGPSILRIQQVVRGDSAAYFCASSPGSGASTEAFFGQGTRLTVV.

This clone was observed a few times. The J gene is TRBJ2-3, the V gene TRBV15, with 8 nucleotides matching TRBD2. V was clipped by 5 bases and J by 6 bases; unmatched bases: 16. Germline assignment: CDR1 LNHNV and CDR2 YYDKDF (reference sequence). The CDR3 totals 17 residues. This CDR3 is CATSPSHTGGRFDTQYF. The CDR3 DNA is TGTGCCACCAGCCCCTCCCATACGGGCGGGAGGTTTGATACGCAGTATTTT.